The 5 T cell receptor beta chains in this list originate from one sample, sequenced in a study of cytomegalovirus exposure and HLA in healthy donors. The PCR made use of 60 Vbeta and 13 Jbeta primers. This table comes from immunoSEQ multiplex PCR, and its TCRdb copy is limited to in-frame clones, with some not included. The sample lists more than 150,000 clones; 80% to 90% were seen once. Sequenced sample: PBMCs. The receptors come from a man younger than 35 in good health and CMV-seropositive.

The genes are TRBV4-3 and TRBJ1-3; TRBD1 aligns across 7 bases. The V and J ends lost 1 base and 4 bases, in that order; junction bases with no gene match: 7. The CDR3 has 16 residues. CDR1 and CDR2 (germline): LGHNA, YSLEER. The CDR3 DNA reads TGCGCCAGCAGCCAAGGTACAGGGGCAATAGGAAACACCATATATTTT. It is translated as CASSQGTGAIGNTIYF.

The rearrangement links TRBV5-4 to TRBJ2-5; tentatively, D is TRBD1 (5 bases). The CDR3 totals 13 residues. The germline CDR1 and CDR2 sequences are SGHNT and YYREEE (reference sequence). Trimming removed 4 bases at V and 3 bases at J, with 10 bases between. CDR3 protein: CASSLDIKETQYF. The CDR3 DNA follows: TGTGCCAGCAGCCTGGACATCAAAGAGACCCAGTACTTC.

V is TRBV18 and J is TRBJ2-5; a possible D gene is TRBD2 (6 bases). The CDR3 length is 14 residues. Trimming cost V 2 bases and J 2 bases, with 9 bases left between them. CDR1 is KGHSH, CDR2 LQKENI, per germline. As DNA, the CDR3 is TGTGCCAGCTCACCAAATCGGGGGCAAGAGACCCAGTACTTC. It specifies CASSPNRGQETQYF. The full variable domain, rest sourced from reference TRBV18 and TRBJ2-5, is NAGVMQNPRHLVRRRGQEARLRCSPMKGHSHVYWYRQLPEEGLKFMVYLQKENIIDESGMPKERFSAEFPKEGPSILRIQQVVRGDSAAYFCASSPNRGQETQYFGPGTRLLVL.

The chain is built from TRBV7-3 and TRBJ2-6; tentatively, D is TRBD1 (5 bases). V gave up 5 bases and J gave up 1 base, with 12 bases separating them. The CDR3 contains 16 residues. Germline assignment: CDR1 SGHTA and CDR2 FQGTGA. CDR3 sequence reads: CASSRDSRSGANVLTF. Here the CDR3 DNA reads TGTGCCAGCAGCCGTGACAGCAGGTCTGGGGCCAACGTCCTGACTTTC. Complete variable domain (other parts from reference TRBV7-3 and TRBJ2-6): GAGVSQTPSNKVTEKGKYVELRCDPISGHTALYWYRQSLGQGPEFLIYFQGTGAADDSGLPNDRFFAVRPEGSVSTLKIQRTERGDSAVYLCASSRDSRSGANVLTFGAGSRLTVL.

J is TRBJ2-1 and V is TRBV6-1, with D perhaps matching TRBD1 (6 bases). The germline V and J ends were trimmed by 7 bases and 4 bases, with 17 bases remaining between them. Germline V gives CDR1 MNHNS, CDR2 SASEGT. This CDR3 has 15 residues. CDR3 sequence: CASKGESNWYNEQFF. DNA of the CDR3: TGTGCCAGCAAGGGGGAGTCGAATTGGTACAATGAGCAGTTCTTC.